These T cell receptor beta chains were read from a single sample in a study of shared clonotypes between healthy human individuals. Sequencing was performed with immunoSEQ multiplex PCR; in TCRdb, only in-frame clones are kept and a portion is missing. The sample includes over 2 million clones, about nine tenths of them seen just once. The source material was naive CD4+ T cells from PBMCs. All receptors come from a man between 18 and 29 years old in good health. Some clones in this sample may be carry-over from other donors' samples. The CDR3 runs from the conserved cysteine through the conserved F or W. Fields, in order: clone size, J gene, V gene, D gene, CDR3 protein, CDR3 DNA. A D gene is named only where the DNA matches it firmly. Clone size is given for some rows only: seen once, a few or many times, or a class if the clone is expanded.

size: NA; J: TRBJ2-7; V: TRBV7-2; D: NA; CDR3: CASSLGQATYEQYF; DNA: TGTGCCAGCAGCTTAGGACAGGCAACCTACGAGCAGTACTTC
size: NA; J: TRBJ2-7; V: TRBV28; D: NA; CDR3: CASTLDSTEQYF; DNA: TGTGCCAGCACCCTGGACAGTACCGAGCAGTACTTC
size: NA; J: TRBJ2-2; V: TRBV9; D: TRBD1; CDR3: CASSSGTVNTGELFF; DNA: TGTGCCAGCAGCTCCGGGACAGTGAACACCGGGGAGCTGTTTTTT
size: NA; J: TRBJ2-1; V: TRBV7-6; D: TRBD2; CDR3: CASSSSGRYPSPGSYNEQFF; DNA: TGTGCCAGCAGCTCTAGCGGGAGGTATCCTTCCCCAGGGTCCTACAATGAGCAGTTCTTC
size: NA; J: TRBJ2-3; V: TRBV18; D: NA; CDR3: CASSPRGERSTQYF; DNA: TGTGCCAGCTCACCAAGGGGGGAGAGAAGTACGCAGTATTTT
size: once; J: TRBJ2-1; V: TRBV10-3; D: NA; CDR3: CAIKGITYNEQFF; DNA: TGTGCCATCAAAGGGATCACCTACAATGAGCAGTTCTTC
size: NA; J: TRBJ2-5; V: TRBV7-9; D: TRBD1; CDR3: CASSLTQGIETQYF; DNA: TGTGCCAGCAGCTTAACACAGGGGATAGAGACCCAGTACTTC
size: NA; J: TRBJ1-5; V: TRBV28; D: NA; CDR3: CASSSVGGPQHF; DNA: TGTGCCAGCAGTTCCGTCGGTGGGCCCCAGCATTTT
size: NA; J: TRBJ2-1; V: TRBV18; D: TRBD2; CDR3: CASSRPSGDYNEQFF; DNA: TGTGCCAGCTCACGTCCTAGCGGGGACTACAATGAGCAGTTCTTC
size: NA; J: TRBJ2-3; V: TRBV20-1; D: NA; CDR3: CSAPRTDTQYF; DNA: TGCAGTGCCCCCAGGACAGATACGCAGTATTTT
size: NA; J: TRBJ1-5; V: TRBV6-4; D: TRBD1; CDR3: CASGNNLDRGRGNQPQHF; DNA: TGTGCCAGCGGCAACAATTTAGACAGGGGGCGAGGCAATCAGCCCCAGCATTTT
size: NA; J: TRBJ2-4; V: TRBV7-2; D: TRBD1; CDR3: CASSLAGTVAKNIQYF; DNA: TGTGCCAGCAGCTTGGCAGGGACAGTAGCCAAAAACATTCAGTACTTC
size: NA; J: TRBJ2-3; V: TRBV7-9; D: NA; CDR3: CASGKPSSTDTQYF; DNA: TGTGCCAGCGGAAAGCCCTCTAGCACAGATACGCAGTATTTT
size: few; J: TRBJ1-4; V: TRBV18; D: NA; CDR3: CASSPPGRSKLFF; DNA: TGTGCCAGCTCACCACCGGGGAGGTCAAAACTGTTTTTT
size: NA; J: TRBJ2-7; V: TRBV5-1; D: TRBD1; CDR3: CASSATTGGASYEQYF; DNA: TGCGCCAGCAGCGCAACGACAGGGGGCGCGAGTTACGAGCAGTACTTC
size: NA; J: TRBJ2-3; V: TRBV11-2; D: NA; CDR3: CASSLLRLSVPSTDTQYF; DNA: TGTGCCAGCAGCTTACTTAGGCTCAGCGTCCCTAGCACAGATACGCAGTATTTT
size: NA; J: TRBJ2-1; V: TRBV9; D: NA; CDR3: CASSTELSEQFF; DNA: TGTGCCAGCAGCACCGAATTAAGTGAGCAGTTCTTC
size: NA; J: TRBJ1-5; V: TRBV5-6; D: TRBD1; CDR3: CASSVQGSESNQPQHF; DNA: TGTGCCAGCAGCGTACAGGGGTCGGAAAGCAATCAGCCCCAGCATTTT
size: NA; J: TRBJ1-1; V: TRBV19; D: TRBD1; CDR3: CASSRTGRGNTEAFF; DNA: TGTGCCAGTAGTAGGACAGGGAGGGGGAACACTGAAGCTTTCTTT
size: NA; J: TRBJ2-7; V: TRBV7-2; D: TRBD2; CDR3: CASSTSPGGGRALSEQYF; DNA: TGTGCCAGCAGCACCAGCCCCGGGGGCGGGAGGGCCCTTAGCGAGCAGTACTTC
size: NA; J: TRBJ2-1; V: TRBV2; D: NA; CDR3: CASIDYNEQFF; DNA: TGTGCCAGCATCGACTACAATGAGCAGTTCTTC
size: NA; J: TRBJ2-7; V: TRBV4-2; D: NA; CDR3: CASSQEESSYEQYF; DNA: TGTGCCAGCAGCCAAGAAGAGAGCTCCTACGAGCAGTACTTC
size: NA; J: TRBJ2-1; V: TRBV5-1; D: NA; CDR3: CASSLSGSYNEQFF; DNA: TGCGCCAGCAGCTTGTCTGGGTCCTACAATGAGCAGTTCTTC
size: NA; J: TRBJ2-7; V: TRBV14; D: NA; CDR3: CASGQLSYEQYF; DNA: TGTGCCAGCGGACAGTTATCCTACGAGCAGTACTTC
size: NA; J: TRBJ2-1; V: TRBV4-1; D: TRBD2; CDR3: CASSQLLTSYDEQFF; DNA: TGCGCCAGCAGCCAACTACTGACTAGCTACGATGAGCAGTTCTTC
size: NA; J: TRBJ2-2; V: TRBV5-1; D: NA; CDR3: CASSLAGLAGELFF; DNA: TGCGCCAGCAGCTTGGCAGGTCTAGCCGGGGAGCTGTTTTTT
size: NA; J: TRBJ1-5; V: TRBV7-2; D: NA; CDR3: CASSTQLSNQPQHF; DNA: TGTGCCAGCAGCACCCAACTAAGCAATCAGCCCCAGCATTTT
size: NA; J: TRBJ2-7; V: TRBV6-5; D: NA; CDR3: CASRQDNGLSYEQYF; DNA: TGTGCCAGCCGCCAAGACAACGGATTATCCTACGAGCAGTACTTC
size: NA; J: TRBJ2-1; V: TRBV5-1; D: NA; CDR3: CASSSGRPSDEQFF; DNA: TGCGCCAGCAGCTCGGGACGCCCCTCGGATGAGCAGTTCTTC
size: NA; J: TRBJ2-1; V: TRBV5-1; D: NA; CDR3: CASSLVAGNYNEQFF; DNA: TGCGCCAGCAGCTTGGTGGCTGGTAACTACAATGAGCAGTTCTTC
size: NA; J: TRBJ2-3; V: TRBV6-6; D: NA; CDR3: CASSYSTVAGSDTQYF; DNA: TGTGCCAGCAGTTACTCGACGGTCGCAGGGTCAGATACGCAGTATTTT
size: NA; J: TRBJ2-3; V: TRBV7-2; D: TRBD2; CDR3: CASSLVGTSGTSTDTQYF; DNA: TGTGCCAGCAGCTTAGTGGGGACTAGCGGAACTAGCACAGATACGCAGTATTTT
size: NA; J: TRBJ2-7; V: TRBV2; D: NA; CDR3: CASSARDTILSSYEQYF; DNA: TGTGCCAGCAGCGCGCGGGACACAATACTCTCATCCTACGAGCAGTACTTC
size: NA; J: TRBJ2-2; V: TRBV11-3; D: NA; CDR3: CASSAGTSTGELFF; DNA: TGTGCCAGCAGCGCCGGAACCTCCACCGGGGAGCTGTTTTTT
size: NA; J: TRBJ2-4; V: TRBV28; D: TRBD2; CDR3: CASSFPGDWGGKNIQYF; DNA: TGTGCCAGCAGTTTCCCTGGGGACTGGGGGGGTAAAAACATTCAGTACTTC
size: NA; J: TRBJ1-5; V: TRBV18; D: TRBD1; CDR3: CASSWDRVSNQPQHF; DNA: TGTGCCAGCTCATGGGACAGGGTCTCCAATCAGCCCCAGCATTTT
size: few; J: TRBJ1-1; V: TRBV5-1; D: NA; CDR3: CASTQAGLNTEAFF; DNA: TGCGCCAGCACCCAGGCAGGGTTGAACACTGAAGCTTTCTTT
size: NA; J: TRBJ2-1; V: TRBV20-1; D: NA; CDR3: CSARPGNEQFF; DNA: TGCAGTGCTAGGCCCGGGAATGAGCAGTTCTTC
size: NA; J: TRBJ2-7; V: TRBV28; D: TRBD1; CDR3: CASTSAGTGSSYEQYF; DNA: TGTGCCAGCACCTCGGCGGGGACAGGCAGCTCCTACGAGCAGTACTTC
size: NA; J: TRBJ1-4; V: TRBV7-7; D: TRBD1; CDR3: CASSFGQAPDEKLFF; DNA: TGTGCCAGCAGCTTCGGACAGGCCCCCGATGAAAAACTGTTTTTT
size: NA; J: TRBJ1-3; V: TRBV7-9; D: NA; CDR3: CASSFDGRNTIYF; DNA: TGTGCCAGCAGCTTTGACGGTAGAAACACCATATATTTT
size: NA; J: TRBJ1-1; V: TRBV27; D: NA; CDR3: CASSLVRYTEAFF; DNA: TGTGCCAGCAGTTTAGTAAGATACACTGAAGCTTTCTTT
size: once; J: TRBJ2-5; V: TRBV6-1; D: NA; CDR3: CASSGRGGETQYF; DNA: TGTGCCAGCAGTGGCAGGGGAGGAGAGACCCAGTACTTC
size: NA; J: TRBJ1-3; V: TRBV7-9; D: NA; CDR3: CASSSEQQFSGNTIYF; DNA: TGTGCCAGCAGCTCGGAACAGCAGTTCTCTGGAAACACCATATATTTT
size: NA; J: TRBJ2-3; V: TRBV9; D: NA; CDR3: CASSPQHADTQYF; DNA: TGTGCCAGCAGCCCACAGCATGCAGATACGCAGTATTTT
size: NA; J: TRBJ2-3; V: TRBV6-5; D: TRBD1; CDR3: CASTGTGTDTQYF; DNA: TGTGCCAGTACCGGGACAGGCACAGATACGCAGTATTTT
size: NA; J: TRBJ2-7; V: TRBV7-2; D: NA; CDR3: CASSLYPASYEQYF; DNA: TGTGCCAGCAGCTTATACCCAGCCTCCTACGAGCAGTACTTC